This is a list of T cell receptor beta chains from one sample in a study of monozygotic twins with inflammatory bowel disease. Reanalyzing the 5' RACE reads, TCRdb keeps one entry per CDR3 protein, without DNA. This sample contains 200,000 to 250,000 distinct CDR3 sequences. Sequencing used blood. These receptors came from a human donor with ulcerative colitis or Crohn's disease, or a healthy co-twin of an affected twin (not recorded which). Both conserved end residues are part of each CDR3. Each record gives: V gene, J gene, CDR3 protein.

v_gene: TRBV3-1
j_gene: TRBJ2-3
CDR3aa: CASSRRTVGFDTDTQYF

v_gene: TRBV11-2
j_gene: TRBJ2-1
CDR3aa: CASSQSGTSGHNEQFF

v_gene: TRBV5-1
j_gene: TRBJ1-3
CDR3aa: CASSLSSRGRGGNTIYF

v_gene: TRBV7-2
j_gene: TRBJ1-3
CDR3aa: CASSLEQGAAGNTIYF

v_gene: TRBV14
j_gene: TRBJ2-2
CDR3aa: CASSQSITGELFF

v_gene: TRBV6-5
j_gene: TRBJ1-2
CDR3aa: CASGTGGVGYTF

v_gene: TRBV5-8
j_gene: TRBJ2-5
CDR3aa: CASSSVRPLWIEPQYF

v_gene: TRBV7-2
j_gene: TRBJ2-5
CDR3aa: CASSFLGGGPSETQYF

v_gene: TRBV5-1
j_gene: TRBJ2-3
CDR3aa: CASSPRLGGDTQYF

v_gene: TRBV19
j_gene: TRBJ2-1
CDR3aa: CASSITAGGPRYNEQFF

v_gene: TRBV20-1
j_gene: TRBJ2-4
CDR3aa: CSAAPGGGNIQYF

v_gene: TRBV20-1
j_gene: TRBJ1-4
CDR3aa: CSPRKSNEKLFF

v_gene: TRBV4-2
j_gene: TRBJ1-5
CDR3aa: CASSQDGGPQHF

v_gene: TRBV20-1
j_gene: TRBJ2-5
CDR3aa: CSARDRVSGRSETQYF

v_gene: TRBV10-3
j_gene: TRBJ2-2
CDR3aa: CAISETGGHLAGELFF

v_gene: TRBV5-1
j_gene: TRBJ2-7
CDR3aa: CASSFAGDSYEQYF

v_gene: TRBV7-2
j_gene: TRBJ2-7
CDR3aa: CASSPYSRGGEQYF

v_gene: TRBV6-1
j_gene: TRBJ1-4
CDR3aa: CASRTGGPNEKLFF

v_gene: TRBV5-1
j_gene: TRBJ2-5
CDR3aa: CASSIPGAETQYF

v_gene: TRBV14
j_gene: TRBJ2-7
CDR3aa: CASSQDNLPYEQYF

v_gene: TRBV6-1
j_gene: TRBJ1-3
CDR3aa: CASSQGRVAGNTIYF

v_gene: TRBV5-1
j_gene: TRBJ2-3
CDR3aa: CASRFGTYSSTDTQYF

v_gene: TRBV20-1
j_gene: TRBJ2-5
CDR3aa: CSARWAAGGPVETQYF

v_gene: TRBV6-1
j_gene: TRBJ2-7
CDR3aa: CASTGPPGTGEQYF

v_gene: TRBV4-3
j_gene: TRBJ2-1
CDR3aa: CASSQEWTNYNEQFF

v_gene: TRBV7-2
j_gene: TRBJ2-6
CDR3aa: CASSQTFSGANVLTF

v_gene: TRBV19
j_gene: TRBJ1-2
CDR3aa: CATSAGGTVYNYGYTF

v_gene: TRBV12-3/TRBV12-4
j_gene: TRBJ2-1
CDR3aa: CASRVAGLAGNEQFF

v_gene: TRBV5-1
j_gene: TRBJ1-3
CDR3aa: CASSSQGAGNTIYF

v_gene: TRBV29-1
j_gene: TRBJ1-1
CDR3aa: CSVESGRWTEAFF

v_gene: TRBV5-4
j_gene: TRBJ2-7
CDR3aa: CASSWGPGESYEQYF

v_gene: TRBV2
j_gene: TRBJ2-2
CDR3aa: CASSTGVLLTGELFF

v_gene: TRBV20-1
j_gene: TRBJ2-1
CDR3aa: CSALGGLPNEQFF

v_gene: TRBV6-2/TRBV6-3
j_gene: TRBJ1-2
CDR3aa: CASTWAGYVYTF

v_gene: TRBV5-1
j_gene: TRBJ2-7
CDR3aa: CASSLGPEQYF

v_gene: TRBV18
j_gene: TRBJ1-3
CDR3aa: CASSPQDSGNTIYF

v_gene: TRBV7-9
j_gene: TRBJ1-6
CDR3aa: CASSLGGYNSPLHF

v_gene: TRBV5-1
j_gene: TRBJ1-5
CDR3aa: CASSLAVLPEQPQHF

v_gene: TRBV3-1
j_gene: TRBJ2-1
CDR3aa: CASRPRPGQGGYEQFF

v_gene: TRBV5-1
j_gene: TRBJ2-1
CDR3aa: CASSWERAGGRNEQFF